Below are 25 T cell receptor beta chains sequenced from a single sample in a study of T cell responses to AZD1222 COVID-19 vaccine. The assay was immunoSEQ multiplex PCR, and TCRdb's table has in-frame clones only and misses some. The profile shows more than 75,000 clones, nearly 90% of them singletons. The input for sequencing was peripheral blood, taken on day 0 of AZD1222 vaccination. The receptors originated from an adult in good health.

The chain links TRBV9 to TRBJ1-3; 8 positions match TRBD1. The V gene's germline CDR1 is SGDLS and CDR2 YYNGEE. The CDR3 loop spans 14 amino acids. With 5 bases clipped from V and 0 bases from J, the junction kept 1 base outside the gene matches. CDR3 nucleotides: TGTGCCAGCAGTGGACAGGGCTCTGGAAACACCATATATTTT. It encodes CASSGQGSGNTIYF.

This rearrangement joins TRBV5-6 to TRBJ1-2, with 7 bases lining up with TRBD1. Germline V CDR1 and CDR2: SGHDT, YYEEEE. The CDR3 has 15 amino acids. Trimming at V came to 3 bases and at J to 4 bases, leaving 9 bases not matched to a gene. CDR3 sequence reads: CASSWGDSAFYGYTF. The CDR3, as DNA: TGTGCCAGCAGCTGGGGGGACAGCGCCTTCTATGGCTACACCTTC.

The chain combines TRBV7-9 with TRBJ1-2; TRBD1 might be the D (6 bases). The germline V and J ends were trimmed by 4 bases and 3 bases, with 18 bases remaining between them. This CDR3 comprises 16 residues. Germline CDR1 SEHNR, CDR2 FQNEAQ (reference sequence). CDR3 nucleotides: TGTGCCAGCAGCTCCACGACCGGGACAAATGACTATGGCTACACCTTC. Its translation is CASSSTTGTNDYGYTF.

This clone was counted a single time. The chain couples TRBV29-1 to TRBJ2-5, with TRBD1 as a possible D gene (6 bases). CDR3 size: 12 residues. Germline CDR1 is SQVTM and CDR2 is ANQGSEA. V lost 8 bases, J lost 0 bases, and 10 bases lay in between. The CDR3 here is CSLGTNQETQYF. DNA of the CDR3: TGCAGCCTCGGGACAAACCAAGAGACCCAGTACTTC.

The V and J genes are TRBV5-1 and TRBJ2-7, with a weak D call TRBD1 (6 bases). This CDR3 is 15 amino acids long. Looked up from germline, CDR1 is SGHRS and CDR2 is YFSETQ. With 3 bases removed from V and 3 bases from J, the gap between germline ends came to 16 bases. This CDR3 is CASSWQGNHLYEQYF. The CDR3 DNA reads TGCGCCAGCAGCTGGCAGGGGAATCACCTCTACGAGCAGTACTTC. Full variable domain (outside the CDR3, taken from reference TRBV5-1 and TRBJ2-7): KAGVTQTPRYLIKTRGQQVTLSCSPISGHRSVSWYQQTPGQGLQFLFEYFSETQRNKGNFPGRFSGRQFSNSRSEMNVSTLELGDSALYLCASSWQGNHLYEQYFGPGTRLTVT.

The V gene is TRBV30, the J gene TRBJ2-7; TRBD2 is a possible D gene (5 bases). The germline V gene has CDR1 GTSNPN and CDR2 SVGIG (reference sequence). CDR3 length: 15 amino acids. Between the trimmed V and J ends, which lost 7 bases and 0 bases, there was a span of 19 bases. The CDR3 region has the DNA TGTGCCTCACAACGCGGGCAGCGGAGCTCCTACGAGCAGTACTTC. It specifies CASQRGQRSSYEQYF.

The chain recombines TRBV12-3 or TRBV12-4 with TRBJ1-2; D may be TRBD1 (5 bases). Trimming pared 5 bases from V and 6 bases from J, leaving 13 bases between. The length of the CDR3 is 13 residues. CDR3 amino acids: CASSPWGLDGYTF. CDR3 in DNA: TGTGCCAGCAGTCCGTGGGGACTCGATGGCTACACCTTC.

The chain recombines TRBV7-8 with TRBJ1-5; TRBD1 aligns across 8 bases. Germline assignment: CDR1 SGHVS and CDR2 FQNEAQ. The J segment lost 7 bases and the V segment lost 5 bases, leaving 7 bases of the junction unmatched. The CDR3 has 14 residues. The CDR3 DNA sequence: TGTGCCAGCAGCAATGACAGGGGCGGACAGCCCCAGCATTTT. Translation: CASSNDRGGQPQHF.

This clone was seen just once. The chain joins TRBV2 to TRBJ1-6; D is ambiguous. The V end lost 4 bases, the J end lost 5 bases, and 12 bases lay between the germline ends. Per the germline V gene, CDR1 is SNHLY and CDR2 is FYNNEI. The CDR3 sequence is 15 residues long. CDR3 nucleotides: TGTGCCAGCAGTGCCCTACAGCCCGATAATTCACCCCTCCACTTT. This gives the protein CASSALQPDNSPLHF.

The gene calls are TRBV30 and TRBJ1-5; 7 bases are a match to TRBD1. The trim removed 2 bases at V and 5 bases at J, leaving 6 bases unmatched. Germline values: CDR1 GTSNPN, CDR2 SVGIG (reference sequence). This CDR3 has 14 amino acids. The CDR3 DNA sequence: TGTGCCTGGAGTAGAGGACAGGTTCATCAGCCCCAGCATTTT. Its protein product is CAWSRGQVHQPQHF.

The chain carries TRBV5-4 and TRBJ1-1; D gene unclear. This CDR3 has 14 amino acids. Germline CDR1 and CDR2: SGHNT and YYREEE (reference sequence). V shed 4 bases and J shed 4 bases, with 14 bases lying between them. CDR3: CASSLGPRATEAFF. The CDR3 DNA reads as TGTGCCAGCAGCCTTGGCCCCCGAGCCACTGAAGCTTTCTTT. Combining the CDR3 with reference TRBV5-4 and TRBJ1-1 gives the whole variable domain ETGVTQSPTHLIKTRGQQVTLRCSSQSGHNTVSWYQQALGQGPQFIFQYYREEENGRGNFPPRFSGLQFPNYSSELNVNALELDDSALYLCASSLGPRATEAFFGQGTRLTVV.

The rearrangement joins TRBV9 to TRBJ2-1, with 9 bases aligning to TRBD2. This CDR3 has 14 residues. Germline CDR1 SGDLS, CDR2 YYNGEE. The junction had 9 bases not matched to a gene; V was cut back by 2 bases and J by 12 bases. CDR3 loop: CASSVRLAGTGQFF. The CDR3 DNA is TGTGCCAGCAGCGTCCGTCTAGCGGGGACCGGGCAGTTCTTC. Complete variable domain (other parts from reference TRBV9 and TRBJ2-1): DSGVTQTPKHLITATGQRVTLRCSPRSGDLSVYWYQQSLDQGLQFLIQYYNGEERAKGNILERFSAQQFPDLHSELNLSSLELGDSALYFCASSVRLAGTGQFFGPGTRLTVL.

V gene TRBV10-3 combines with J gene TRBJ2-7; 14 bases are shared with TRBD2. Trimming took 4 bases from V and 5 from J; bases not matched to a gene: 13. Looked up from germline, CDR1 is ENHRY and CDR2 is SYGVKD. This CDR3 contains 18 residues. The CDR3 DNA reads TGTGCCATCAGTGGCACAGGGTCGGGACTAGCGGGGGAGAACGAGCAGTACTTC. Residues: CAISGTGSGLAGENEQYF.

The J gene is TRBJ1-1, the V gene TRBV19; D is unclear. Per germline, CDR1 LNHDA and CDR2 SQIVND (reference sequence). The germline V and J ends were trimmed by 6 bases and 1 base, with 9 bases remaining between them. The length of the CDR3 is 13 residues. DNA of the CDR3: TGTGCCAGTAGGATTGACTCGAACACTGAAGCTTTCTTT. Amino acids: CASRIDSNTEAFF.

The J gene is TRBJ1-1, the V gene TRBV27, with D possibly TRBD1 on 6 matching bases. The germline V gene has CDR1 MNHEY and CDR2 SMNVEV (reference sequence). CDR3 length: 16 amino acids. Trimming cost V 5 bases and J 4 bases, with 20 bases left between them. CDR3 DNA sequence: TGTGCCAGCAGTCGCTCGCTGCTCAGGGGTGGCACTGAAGCTTTCTTT. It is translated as CASSRSLLRGGTEAFF.

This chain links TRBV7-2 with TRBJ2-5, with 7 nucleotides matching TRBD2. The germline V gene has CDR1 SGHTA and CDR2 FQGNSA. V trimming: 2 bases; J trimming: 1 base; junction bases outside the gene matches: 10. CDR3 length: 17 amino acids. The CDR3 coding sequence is TGTGCCAGCAGCTTATTGGGAGGGGCGCAGTCCCAAGAGACCCAGTACTTC. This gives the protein CASSLLGGAQSQETQYF.

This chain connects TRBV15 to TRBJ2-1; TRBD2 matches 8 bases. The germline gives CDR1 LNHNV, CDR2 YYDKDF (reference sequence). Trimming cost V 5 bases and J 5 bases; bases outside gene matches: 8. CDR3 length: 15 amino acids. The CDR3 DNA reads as TGTGCCACCAGCTTCGGGAGCGGGGGACACAATGAGCAGTTCTTC. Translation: CATSFGSGGHNEQFF.

CDR3 protein: CASKWDRTGTGELFF. Here the CDR3 DNA reads TGTGCCAGCAAATGGGACAGGACTGGGACCGGGGAGCTGTTTTTT. The chain joins TRBV2 to TRBJ2-2; TRBD1 aligns across 8 bases. V gave up 7 bases and J gave up 5 bases; unmatched junction bases: 9. Germline V gene sequence: CDR1 SNHLY, CDR2 FYNNEI. This CDR3 spans 15 amino acids.

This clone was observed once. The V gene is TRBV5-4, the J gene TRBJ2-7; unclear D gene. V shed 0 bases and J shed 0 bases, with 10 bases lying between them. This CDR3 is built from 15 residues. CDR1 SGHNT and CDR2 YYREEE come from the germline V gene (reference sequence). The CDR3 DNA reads TGTGCCAGCAGCTTGGGGCACACATCCTCCTACGAGCAGTACTTC. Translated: CASSLGHTSSYEQYF.

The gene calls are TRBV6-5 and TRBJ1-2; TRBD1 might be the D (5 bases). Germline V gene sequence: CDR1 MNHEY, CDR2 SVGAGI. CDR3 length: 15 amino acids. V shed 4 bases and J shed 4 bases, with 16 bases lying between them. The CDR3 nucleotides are TGTGCCAGCAGTTGGGGGGACCCCCGGCTCTATGGCTACACCTTC. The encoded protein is CASSWGDPRLYGYTF.

CDR3 residues: CASSRSGDSYNEQFF. The CDR3 DNA follows: TGTGCCAGCAGCCGGAGCGGGGACTCCTACAATGAGCAGTTCTTC. The V gene is TRBV7-3, the J gene TRBJ2-1; 7 bases are a match to TRBD2. The CDR3 contains 15 residues. V lost 5 bases and J lost 0; bases outside the gene matches: 4. CDR1 and CDR2 from the germline V gene are SGHTA and FQGTGA. Filled out from reference TRBV7-3 and TRBJ2-1, the complete variable domain reads GAGVSQTPSNKVTEKGKYVELRCDPISGHTALYWYRQSLGQGPEFLIYFQGTGAADDSGLPNDRFFAVRPEGSVSTLKIQRTERGDSAVYLCASSRSGDSYNEQFFGPGTRLTVL.

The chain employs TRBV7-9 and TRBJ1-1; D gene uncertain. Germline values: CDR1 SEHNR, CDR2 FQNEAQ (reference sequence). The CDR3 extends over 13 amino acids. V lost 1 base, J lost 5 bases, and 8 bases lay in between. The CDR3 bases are TGTGCCAGCAGCTTAGGGGGAGGGACTGAAGCTTTCTTT. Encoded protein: CASSLGGGTEAFF.

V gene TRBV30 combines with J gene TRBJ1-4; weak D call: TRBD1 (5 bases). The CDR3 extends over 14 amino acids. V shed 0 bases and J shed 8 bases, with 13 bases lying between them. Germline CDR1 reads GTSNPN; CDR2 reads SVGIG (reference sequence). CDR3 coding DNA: TGTGCCTGGAGTGTAACAGGAATCGGAGAAAAACTGTTTTTT. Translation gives CAWSVTGIGEKLFF.

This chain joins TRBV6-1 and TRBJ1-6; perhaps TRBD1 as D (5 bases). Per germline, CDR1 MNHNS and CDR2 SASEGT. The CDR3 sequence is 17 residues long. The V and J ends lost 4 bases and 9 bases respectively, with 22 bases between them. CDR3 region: CASSAIPGLSSSSPLHF. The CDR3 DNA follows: TGTGCCAGCAGTGCGATACCGGGACTCTCTAGCAGTTCACCCCTCCACTTT.

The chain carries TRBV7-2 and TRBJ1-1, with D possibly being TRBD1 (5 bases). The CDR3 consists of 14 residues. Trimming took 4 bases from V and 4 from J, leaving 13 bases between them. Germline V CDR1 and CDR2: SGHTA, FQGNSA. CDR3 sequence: CASSSAGLGTEAFF. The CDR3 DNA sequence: TGTGCCAGCAGCTCCGCAGGGCTCGGCACTGAAGCTTTCTTT.